This TCR beta chain is drawn from a study of CD8+CD57+ T cells in acquired aplastic anemia. Across the study: Sorted CD4+ and CD8+ cell DNA averaged about 3 ug.

CDR3 and TCR beta VDJ profiling relied on genomic DNA as the template. TCRdb reanalysed the reads using MiXCR and keeps one entry per CDR3 protein. This repertoire shows about 40,000 distinct CDR3 sequences, under 80% found once; its top ten account for 45% to 65%. CD8+CD57+ cell expansion, shown by flow cytometry, had occurred in the patients selected for sequencing. Severe acquired aplastic anemia was the diagnosis recorded for all patients. Germline V CDR1 and CDR2: SQVTM, ANQGSEA. This CDR3 region has 12 residues. The V end was cut by 3 bases, the J end by 2 bases, with 7 bases between. Sequenced sample: sorted CD4+, CD8+, or CD8+CD57+ T cells (not recorded which) from PBMCs. The receptor's source is a human donor with aplastic anemia. V is TRBV29-1 and J is TRBJ1-2; D ambiguous. CDR3 sequence: CSVDPGNYGYTF. CDR3 coding DNA: TGCAGCGTTGACCCGGGCAACTATGGCTACACCTTC.